The 30 T cell receptor beta chains in this list originate from one sample, sequenced in a study of spatial heterogeneity in lung cancer. TCRdb ran MiXCR on the 5' RACE reads and lists one entry per CDR3 protein. The table records more than 95,000 distinct CDR3 sequences, more than 9% of them present only once. Time point in this sample: blood at routine non-recurrence follow-up after resection. Material for sequencing was whole RNA from tumor, nontumor lung or frozen PBMC, left unsorted. The sample here was PBMCs, taken at follow-up. Receptor source: a male donor with early-stage non-small cell lung cancer.

The sample holds many counts of this clonotype. The chain uses TRBV10-3 and TRBJ1-5; D call uncertain. CDR3 length: 14 residues. Germline assignment: CDR1 ENHRY and CDR2 SYGVKD. Trimming pared 2 bases from V and 2 bases from J, leaving 7 bases between. As DNA, the CDR3 is TGTGCCATCAGTGAGGGCGTCGGCAATCAGCCCCAGCATTTT. Translated, it gives CAISEGVGNQPQHF.

This chain connects TRBV28 to TRBJ2-3, with D perhaps being TRBD1 or TRBD2 (6 bases each). The CDR3 runs 17 residues. Germline V lookup: CDR1 MDHEN, CDR2 SYDVKM. Trimming left V 1 base short and J 3 bases short, with 17 bases between. Here the CDR3 reads CASSLSLVGGPTDTQYF. CDR3 DNA sequence: TGTGCCAGCAGTTTATCTTTGGTAGGGGGGCCGACAGATACGCAGTATTTT.

In its sample, this clonotype was seen many times. V gene TRBV3-1 combines with J gene TRBJ2-7; D uncertain. Trimming shortened V by 1 base and J by 4 bases, and 8 bases separated the two germline ends. The CDR3 runs 13 residues. Looked up from germline, CDR1 is LGHDT and CDR2 is YNNKEL (reference sequence). CDR3 nucleotide sequence: TGTGCCAGCAGCCAAGTAGACGGATACGAGCAGTACTTC. Its translation: CASSQVDGYEQYF.

The chain joins TRBV5-1 to TRBJ2-3, with TRBD1 identical over 11 bases. V trimming: 2 bases; J trimming: 1 base; junction bases outside the gene matches: 3. Germline values: CDR1 SGHRS, CDR2 YFSETQ. The CDR3 spans 16 residues. CDR3 nucleotide sequence: TGCGCCAGCAGCTTCGGACAGGGGGCTCGCACAGATACGCAGTATTTT. This codes for CASSFGQGARTDTQYF.

There are many counts of this clonotype. This sequence joins TRBV5-6 and TRBJ1-5; D gene uncertain. The length of the CDR3 is 16 residues. Germline values: CDR1 SGHDT, CDR2 YYEEEE. The ends were cut back, 2 bases at V and 2 bases at J, with 14 bases in the middle. CDR3 in amino acids: CASSLRRNGGNQPQHF. The CDR3 DNA is TGTGCCAGCAGCTTACGACGGAATGGGGGCAATCAGCCCCAGCATTTT.

The rearrangement joins TRBV7-8 to TRBJ1-4; D is undetermined. CDR1 and CDR2 from the germline V gene are SGHVS and FQNEAQ. This CDR3 comprises 14 residues. Between the trimmed V and J ends, which lost 1 base and 6 bases, there was a span of 9 bases. This CDR3 is CASSLESGYEKLFF. In nucleotides, the CDR3 is TGTGCCAGCAGCTTAGAGTCCGGCTATGAAAAACTGTTTTTT.

CDR3 sequence: CASSFFTVTSGVPYEQYF. The CDR3 bases are TGTGCCAGCAGCTTCTTCACCGTAACTAGCGGGGTCCCCTACGAGCAGTACTTC. The chain employs TRBV5-4 and TRBJ2-7; 10 bases agree with TRBD2. CDR1 and CDR2 (germline): SGHNT, YYREEE (reference sequence). The trim removed 2 bases at V and 2 bases at J, leaving 13 bases unmatched. This CDR3 has 18 amino acids.

V usage is TRBV4-2 and J usage is TRBJ2-1; tentatively, D is TRBD1 or TRBD2 (6 bases each). Germline CDR1 is LGHNA and CDR2 is YNFKEQ. Trimming stripped 6 bases from V and 1 base from J, with 10 bases between. The CDR3 is made up of 14 amino acids. This CDR3 reads CASRGGLSYNEQFF. In DNA form, the CDR3 reads TGTGCCAGCAGGGGGGGCCTATCCTACAATGAGCAGTTCTTC.

Only a few counts were recorded for this clonotype. The rearrangement links TRBV9 to TRBJ2-7; 7 nucleotides match TRBD2. CDR1 is SGDLS and CDR2 is YYNGEE in the germline V gene. Trimming at V came to 4 bases and at J to 0 bases, leaving 7 bases not matched to a gene. The CDR3 covers 15 residues. The CDR3 nucleotides read TGTGCCAGCAGCCCGACGGGGGGTAGCTCCTACGAGCAGTACTTC. Protein sequence: CASSPTGGSSYEQYF.

This clonotype has ten or more counts. J is TRBJ1-6 and V is TRBV3-1; D not resolved. V gave up 4 bases and J gave up 9 bases, with 19 bases separating them. Germline CDR1 and CDR2: LGHDT and YNNKEL (reference sequence). The length of the CDR3 is 16 residues. CDR3 region: CASSPQPKQLRSPLHF. DNA of the CDR3: TGTGCCAGCAGCCCCCAACCCAAGCAACTCCGTTCACCCCTCCACTTT.

The rearrangement links TRBV18 to TRBJ1-5; D is possibly TRBD1 (6 bases). The CDR3 is 16 amino acids. V gave up 3 bases and J gave up 1 base, with 13 bases separating them. Looked up from germline, CDR1 is KGHSH and CDR2 is LQKENI. The DNA for the CDR3 is TGTGCCAGCTCACCCTCGGACAGAGGCAGCAATCAGCCCCAGCATTTT. It encodes CASSPSDRGSNQPQHF.

The chain employs TRBV5-1 and TRBJ1-5, with D perhaps matching TRBD1 (6 bases). The CDR3 spans 13 residues. V lost 1 base and J 8 bases, leaving 10 bases between the germline ends. Germline V gene lookup returns CDR1 SGHRS and CDR2 YFSETQ. The CDR3 DNA sequence: TGCGCCAGCAGCTTGCAGGGGCCCAAGCCCCAGCATTTT. Its translation: CASSLQGPKPQHF.

This clonotype was seen a handful of times. V gene TRBV19 combines with J gene TRBJ2-3; 9 bases are shared with TRBD2. Germline loops: CDR1 LNHDA, CDR2 SQIVND (reference sequence). J was trimmed by 1 base and V by 4 bases; bases with no gene match: 3. CDR3 length: 15 amino acids. DNA of the CDR3: TGTGCCAGTAGTAGCGGGGGGGCTCGCACAGATACGCAGTATTTT. Translated, it gives CASSSGGARTDTQYF.

The chain carries TRBV2 and TRBJ2-3; D might be TRBD1 (5 bases). Germline CDR1 is SNHLY and CDR2 is FYNNEI. The ends were cut back, 1 base at V and 0 bases at J, with 8 bases in the middle. The CDR3 consists of 15 residues. CDR3 loop: CASSEGQSSTDTQYF. For the CDR3, the DNA is TGTGCCAGCAGTGAAGGACAGTCTAGCACAGATACGCAGTATTTT.

This clonotype was counted only a few times. This chain joins TRBV3-1 and TRBJ1-6; 8 bases line up with TRBD1. With V trimmed by 1 base and J by 8 bases, 4 bases remained unmatched. The germline V gene has CDR1 LGHDT and CDR2 YNNKEL (reference sequence). The CDR3 sequence is 15 residues long. CDR3 in amino acids: CASSQASGGDSPLHF. CDR3 in DNA: TGTGCCAGCAGCCAAGCCTCAGGGGGCGATTCACCCCTCCACTTT.

This clonotype has at least ten counts. The chain links TRBV12-5 to TRBJ1-1; TRBD1 matches 7 bases. CDR1 and CDR2 from the germline V gene are LGHNT and FRNRAP. V trimming: 7 bases; J trimming: 1 base; junction bases outside the gene matches: 36. CDR3 size: 24 residues. In nucleotides, the CDR3 is TGTGCTAGTGCCAACGCAACAGGGACAGAACGATGGAAACCCCGATTGTCTGGGAACACTGAAGCTTTCTTT. It encodes CASANATGTERWKPRLSGNTEAFF.

This clonotype was seen ten or more times. The V call is TRBV5-4, the J call TRBJ2-3; D call uncertain. The CDR3 is 13 residues long. Trimming left V 1 base short and J 3 bases short, with 6 bases between. CDR1 and CDR2 (germline): SGHNT, YYREEE (reference sequence). The CDR3 DNA sequence: TGTGCCAGCAGCTTGAGTATTACAGATACGCAGTATTTT. Its protein is CASSLSITDTQYF.

J is TRBJ2-6 and V is TRBV20-1, with D possibly being TRBD1 (5 bases). The CDR3 is 16 amino acids. The germline V gene encodes CDR1 DFQATT and CDR2 SNEGSKA (reference sequence). V was clipped by 0 bases and J by 3 bases, with 12 bases between them. The CDR3 sequence: CSARDQDKGGANVLTF. CDR3 DNA: TGCAGTGCTAGAGATCAGGACAAAGGTGGGGCCAACGTCCTGACTTTC.

V gene TRBV6-6 combines with J gene TRBJ2-5; D is perhaps TRBD1 or TRBD2 (5 bases each). This CDR3 is 14 amino acids long. Germline lookup yields CDR1 MNHNY and CDR2 SVGAGI (reference sequence). The germline V and J ends were trimmed by 7 bases and 3 bases, with 15 bases remaining between them. The DNA for the CDR3 is TGTGCCAGCAACCCTGATGGGGGTAAAGAGACCCAGTACTTC. The encoded protein is CASNPDGGKETQYF.

The table lists this clonotype with a few counts. V gene TRBV18 combines with J gene TRBJ1-6; D is possibly TRBD1 (6 bases). Trimming shortened V by 6 bases and J by 10 bases, and 13 bases separated the two germline ends. The CDR3 spans 13 residues. Germline lookup yields CDR1 KGHSH and CDR2 LQKENI. CDR3 sequence reads: CASSPNRDSPLHF. As DNA, the CDR3 is TGTGCCAGCTCCCCTAACAGGGACTCACCCCTCCACTTT.

The V call is TRBV15, the J call TRBJ2-5; the D call may be TRBD1 or TRBD2 (5 bases each). V dropped 1 base and J dropped 1 base, with 16 bases sitting between them. This CDR3 is 17 amino acids long. Germline CDR1 LNHNV, CDR2 YYDKDF (reference sequence). DNA of the CDR3: TGTGCCACCAGCAGAGGAGAATGGGGCCGGGGCCAAGAGACCCAGTACTTC. This gives the protein CATSRGEWGRGQETQYF.

This chain joins TRBV7-2 and TRBJ2-1; D possibly uses TRBD1 or TRBD2 (6 bases each). Per germline, CDR1 SGHTA and CDR2 FQGNSA. The CDR3 runs to 12 residues. V lost 5 bases, J lost 10 bases, and 12 bases lay in between. In DNA, the CDR3 is TGTGCCAGCAGCGTAGGGGGACTCGAGCAGTTCTTC. This codes for CASSVGGLEQFF.

The V call is TRBV18, the J call TRBJ2-1; the D is unclear. From germline, CDR1 is KGHSH and CDR2 LQKENI. Deletions cut 0 bases from V and 2 bases from J, with 8 bases between. This CDR3 has 15 residues. Here the CDR3 DNA reads TGTGCCAGCTCACCACCCCCGGGCCCCTACAATGAGCAGTTCTTC. It specifies CASSPPPGPYNEQFF.

This clonotype was seen many times. The chain joins TRBV7-9 to TRBJ2-7; D is unresolved. The germline gives CDR1 SEHNR, CDR2 FQNEAQ (reference sequence). Trimming cost V 4 bases and J 1 base, with 14 bases left between them. CDR3 length equals 15 residues. The CDR3 loop is CASSSDRRNSYEQYF. CDR3 bases: TGTGCCAGCAGCTCGGACCGACGGAATTCCTACGAGCAGTACTTC.

V and J are TRBV27 and TRBJ2-7; tentative D call: TRBD2 (5 bases). V lost 2 bases and J lost 1, with 12 bases in between. The CDR3 has 15 residues. CDR1 is MNHEY and CDR2 is SMNVEV in the germline V gene (reference sequence). In DNA form, the CDR3 reads TGTGCCAGCAGTTTAAGCCCTACTAGGTCCTACGAGCAGTACTTC. It yields the protein CASSLSPTRSYEQYF.

In this sample, this clonotype turned up many times. The CDR3 spells CASRLTPGASSTDTQYF. Written as DNA, the CDR3 is TGTGCCAGCAGACTCACCCCGGGGGCTTCGAGCACAGATACGCAGTATTTT. This chain uses TRBV7-2 with TRBJ2-3; TRBD1 or TRBD2 may be the D gene (6 bases each). From germline, CDR1 is SGHTA and CDR2 FQGNSA. With 6 bases removed from V and 0 bases from J, the gap between germline ends came to 19 bases. CDR3 size: 17 residues.

Judged by abundance, this clonotype is medium-sized. The V and J genes are TRBV5-1 and TRBJ2-7; D perhaps matches TRBD1 (6 bases). V shed 4 bases and J shed 1 base, with 12 bases lying between them. Germline loops: CDR1 SGHRS, CDR2 YFSETQ. CDR3 size: 14 residues. The CDR3 nucleotides read TGCGCCAGCAGCCTAGGGACACGGTCCTACGAGCAGTACTTC. Translation gives CASSLGTRSYEQYF.

The sample holds one count of this clonotype. The V and J genes are TRBV19 and TRBJ1-1, with D tentatively TRBD1 (6 bases). The germline V gene has CDR1 LNHDA and CDR2 SQIVND (reference sequence). Trimming removed 5 bases from V and 9 bases from J, with 25 bases in between. CDR3 size: 16 residues. CDR3 sequence reads: CASSSRPQGTRRKAFF. The CDR3 DNA reads as TGTGCCAGTAGTTCCCGCCCACAGGGAACCCGGCGTAAAGCTTTCTTT.

This clonotype occurred many times. The J gene is TRBJ1-1, the V gene TRBV5-1, with TRBD1 matching over 8 bases. Germline CDR1 and CDR2: SGHRS and YFSETQ. V lost 4 bases to trimming and J lost 0 bases; unmatched junction nucleotides: 5. The CDR3 has 15 amino acids. Here the CDR3 reads CASSIGQGMNTEAFF. The CDR3 DNA reads as TGCGCCAGCAGCATCGGACAGGGCATGAACACTGAAGCTTTCTTT.

This sequence joins TRBV7-3 and TRBJ1-2, with TRBD1 identical over 8 bases. Germline V gene data show CDR1 as SGHTA and CDR2 as FQGTGA. The CDR3 loop spans 13 amino acids. With V trimmed by 5 bases and J by 10 bases, 9 bases remained unmatched. CDR3 in DNA: TGTGCCAGCAGCACCGGGACAGGCGATGTCTACACCTTC. This gives the protein CASSTGTGDVYTF.